This passage covers 29 T cell receptor beta chains from one sample sequenced in a study of cytomegalovirus exposure and HLA in healthy donors. Both 60 Vbeta primers and 13 Jbeta primers went into the PCR. Produced via immunoSEQ multiplex PCR; TCRdb's table is partial and in-frame only. Counted here are hundreds of thousands of clones, around nine tenths occurring once; the ten biggest clones make up more than 2%. The material sequenced was PBMCs. The receptors were gathered from a young woman in good health and CMV-seronegative.

The chain recombines TRBV7-2 with TRBJ2-6; D unclear. Germline V gives CDR1 SGHTA, CDR2 FQGNSA. V shed 1 base and J shed 5 bases, with 9 bases lying between them. This CDR3 is 15 amino acids long. The CDR3: CASSLGAPWANVLTF. CDR3 DNA: TGTGCCAGCAGCTTAGGGGCCCCCTGGGCCAACGTCCTGACTTTC.

This clone occurred a few times. This chain joins TRBV19 and TRBJ1-1; 10 positions agree with TRBD1. CDR3 length: 15 amino acids. With V trimmed by 6 bases and J by 3 bases, 7 bases remained unmatched. Germline V lookup: CDR1 LNHDA, CDR2 SQIVND (reference sequence). CDR3: CASRALGTGDTEAFF. CDR3 DNA sequence: TGTGCCAGTAGGGCTCTCGGGACAGGGGACACTGAAGCTTTCTTT.

V and J are TRBV5-1 and TRBJ2-5, with TRBD2 identical over 12 bases. V shed 3 bases and J 4 bases; nucleotides not matched to a gene: 4. This CDR3 has 15 residues. Germline CDR1 reads SGHRS; CDR2 reads YFSETQ. The CDR3 DNA sequence: TGCGCCAGCAGCTCACTAGCGGGGGGCGGAGAGACCCAGTACTTC. Translating it yields CASSSLAGGGETQYF. The variable domain in full, with the rest retrieved from reference TRBV5-1 and TRBJ2-5, is KAGVTQTPRYLIKTRGQQVTLSCSPISGHRSVSWYQQTPGQGLQFLFEYFSETQRNKGNFPGRFSGRQFSNSRSEMNVSTLELGDSALYLCASSSLAGGGETQYFGPGTRLLVL.

The chain employs TRBV5-6 and TRBJ2-1; 8 bases align to TRBD2. CDR3 size: 19 residues. Germline lookup yields CDR1 SGHDT and CDR2 YYEEEE. The trim removed 4 bases at V and 0 bases at J, leaving 15 bases unmatched. CDR3 in amino acids: CASSHLISSGGSSYNEQFF. CDR3 bases: TGTGCCAGCAGCCATCTCATCAGTTCGGGGGGGAGCTCCTACAATGAGCAGTTCTTC.

The chain couples TRBV9 to TRBJ1-1, with no clear D. Trimming shortened V by 0 bases and J by 1 base, and 13 bases separated the two germline ends. The CDR3 consists of 16 residues. Per germline, CDR1 SGDLS and CDR2 YYNGEE. CDR3 loop: CASSVAGEVRNTEAFF. CDR3 in DNA: TGTGCCAGCAGCGTAGCGGGAGAGGTAAGGAACACTGAAGCTTTCTTT. Full variable domain (remainder filled in from reference TRBV9 and TRBJ1-1): DSGVTQTPKHLITATGQRVTLRCSPRSGDLSVYWYQQSLDQGLQFLIQYYNGEERAKGNILERFSAQQFPDLHSELNLSSLELGDSALYFCASSVAGEVRNTEAFFGQGTRLTVV.

This chain uses TRBV5-1 with TRBJ2-3, with 8 bases aligning to TRBD1. This CDR3 has 14 amino acids. J lost 4 bases, V lost 4 bases, and 5 bases had no gene match. Per the germline V gene, CDR1 is SGHRS and CDR2 is YFSETQ. CDR3 in amino acids: CASSKTGVADTQYF. CDR3 nucleotides: TGCGCCAGCAGCAAGACAGGGGTGGCAGATACGCAGTATTTT.

The V call is TRBV2, the J call TRBJ2-7, with TRBD1 identical over 9 bases. Trimming removed 7 bases from V and 2 bases from J; junction bases left unmatched: 6. Per the germline V gene, CDR1 is SNHLY and CDR2 is FYNNEI. CDR3 length: 14 residues. CDR3 sequence reads: CASTQGQGTYEQYF. CDR3 nucleotides: TGTGCCAGCACCCAGGGACAGGGAACCTACGAGCAGTACTTC.

This chain joins TRBV4-1 and TRBJ1-2; D is undetermined. The germline V gene encodes CDR1 MGHRA and CDR2 YSYEKL. This CDR3 is built from 15 residues. With 0 bases removed from V and 6 bases from J, the gap between germline ends came to 14 bases. CDR3 in DNA: TGCGCCAGCAGCCAAGATGGGTTCGGGGTAGATGGCTACACCTTC. It encodes CASSQDGFGVDGYTF.

This chain connects TRBV5-1 to TRBJ2-5; 9 nucleotides line up with TRBD1. The V and J ends lost 1 base and 3 bases, in that order; junction bases with no gene match: 7. CDR3 size: 16 residues. Germline CDR1 SGHRS, CDR2 YFSETQ. The CDR3 sequence: CASSLLGQGGEETQYF. DNA of the CDR3: TGCGCCAGCAGCTTGTTGGGACAGGGTGGGGAAGAGACCCAGTACTTC.

This clone appeared once. The chain uses TRBV18 and TRBJ2-7; no definite D call. Trimming removed 2 bases at V and 1 base at J, with 21 bases between. The CDR3 is made up of 18 amino acids. CDR1 is KGHSH and CDR2 is LQKENI in the germline V gene. Here the CDR3 DNA reads TGTGCCAGCTCACCAAAACCCCCCGTCGGAACAGTATCCTACGAGCAGTACTTC. Translation gives CASSPKPPVGTVSYEQYF.

CDR3 DNA sequence: TGTGCCAGCAGTGGAGGACTAGCGGGGGCAACAGATACGCAGTATTTT. It encodes CASSGGLAGATDTQYF. The chain recombines TRBV6-1 with TRBJ2-3; 13 positions match TRBD2. Germline CDR1 MNHNS, CDR2 SASEGT. The length of the CDR3 is 16 residues. Trimming took 4 bases from V and 3 from J; bases not matched to a gene: 4.

The rearrangement joins TRBV14 to TRBJ2-5, with D hard to call. Germline values: CDR1 SGHDN, CDR2 FVKESK. V was clipped by 0 bases and J by 4 bases, with 12 bases between them. This CDR3 has 15 residues. The CDR3, as DNA: TGTGCCAGCAGCCAAGACCGAGCGCTCGTAGAGACCCAGTACTTC. Amino acid sequence: CASSQDRALVETQYF.

CDR3 DNA: TGCGCCAGCAGCCATTATAGCGGGGGGGCTGGGGAGCAGTTCTTC. Its translation is CASSHYSGGAGEQFF. V gene TRBV4-1 combines with J gene TRBJ2-1; 11 bases agree with TRBD2. Germline V gene data show CDR1 as MGHRA and CDR2 as YSYEKL. The CDR3 sequence is 15 residues long. Germline trimming cut 3 bases from V and 10 bases from J; bases unmatched to any gene: 8.

Note on this clone: The germline gene is not matched at one end of the junction; a read error may be the cause. This sequence joins TRBV7-9 and TRBJ1-2; D is possibly TRBD1 (6 bases). The CDR3 sequence is 13 residues long. Germline CDR1 reads SEHNR; CDR2 reads FQNEAQ (reference sequence). For the CDR3, the DNA is TGTTCCAGCAGCCAGGACAGCAACTATGGCTACACCTTC. This gives the protein CSSSQDSNYGYTF.

The chain recombines TRBV6-1 with TRBJ1-2, with D hard to call. The CDR3 contains 14 residues. V lost 2 bases and J lost 4, with 11 bases in between. Germline V CDR1 and CDR2: MNHNS, SASEGT. The CDR3 DNA follows: TGTGCCAGCAGTGAACCGGGAATAAGCTATGGCTACACCTTC. This codes for CASSEPGISYGYTF.

The chain is built from TRBV13 and TRBJ2-7, with 7 positions matching TRBD1. This CDR3 contains 14 residues. The J segment lost 6 bases and the V segment lost 4 bases, leaving 9 bases of the junction unmatched. The germline V gene encodes CDR1 PRHDT and CDR2 FYEKMQ (reference sequence). The CDR3 DNA reads as TGTGCCAGCAGCTCTTACATGACAGGGCCCGAGCAGTACTTC. Translating gives CASSSYMTGPEQYF.

J is TRBJ1-2 and V is TRBV5-6, with TRBD1 identical over 8 bases. Germline-derived CDR1 and CDR2 are SGHDT and YYEEEE. The CDR3 totals 14 residues. Trimming took 0 bases from V and 5 from J; bases not matched to a gene: 3. This chain's CDR3 is CASSLGDRLYGYTF. CDR3 coding DNA: TGTGCCAGCAGCTTGGGGGACAGGCTTTATGGCTACACCTTC. Variable domain in full (rest from reference TRBV5-6 and TRBJ1-2): DAGVTQSPTHLIKTRGQQVTLRCSPKSGHDTVSWYQQALGQGPQFIFQYYEEEERQRGNFPDRFSGHQFPNYSSELNVNALLLGDSALYLCASSLGDRLYGYTFGSGTRLTVV.

The chain recombines TRBV5-6 with TRBJ2-3; 8 positions agree with TRBD2. V shed 1 base and J 4 bases; nucleotides not matched to a gene: 5. Germline values: CDR1 SGHDT, CDR2 YYEEEE. The CDR3 has 15 amino acids. The CDR3, as DNA: TGTGCCAGCAGCTTGCGGGGGGGGTTCCCAGATACGCAGTATTTT. Protein product: CASSLRGGFPDTQYF.

The chain is built from TRBV18 and TRBJ1-1; the D gene is possibly TRBD1 (5 bases). V lost 3 bases, J lost 7 bases, and 21 bases lay in between. The germline gives CDR1 KGHSH, CDR2 LQKENI. The CDR3 consists of 16 residues. Written as DNA, the CDR3 is TGTGCCAGCTCACCTTTAAAGGCTACGGGGGTCGGTGAAGCTTTCTTT. Translating it yields CASSPLKATGVGEAFF.

The chain is built from TRBV6-1 and TRBJ2-1, with TRBD2 matching 7 bases. From germline, CDR1 is MNHNS and CDR2 SASEGT. The V segment lost 8 bases and the J segment 3 bases; nucleotides outside the gene matches: 10. This CDR3 comprises 15 residues. The CDR3 reads CASGRASGVYNEQFF. The CDR3 bases are TGTGCCAGCGGGAGGGCGAGCGGGGTCTACAATGAGCAGTTCTTC.

The J gene is TRBJ1-1, the V gene TRBV18; D not resolved. Germline loops: CDR1 KGHSH, CDR2 LQKENI. Deletions cut 3 bases from V and 2 bases from J, with 13 bases between. This CDR3 has 15 residues. The chain's CDR3 is CASSPSARGNTEAFF. In nucleotides, the CDR3 is TGTGCCAGCTCACCCAGCGCGCGGGGAAACACTGAAGCTTTCTTT.

This clone was detected only once. The CDR3, as DNA: TGTGCCAGCAGCCGACCGGGACAGGGGGTCCATGAGCAGTTCTTC. Amino acid sequence: CASSRPGQGVHEQFF. The chain combines TRBV16 with TRBJ2-1, with TRBD1 matching over 11 bases. V trimming: 4 bases; J trimming: 8 bases; junction bases outside the gene matches: 7. The CDR3 spans 15 residues. Germline V gene lookup returns CDR1 KGHSY and CDR2 FQNENV.

V and J are TRBV6-1 and TRBJ2-3, with D tentatively TRBD1 (6 bases). The CDR3 extends over 14 amino acids. V was clipped by 6 bases and J by 0 bases, with 10 bases between them. Germline lookup yields CDR1 MNHNS and CDR2 SASEGT. The CDR3 nucleotides are TGTGCCAGCAGGGACAGCTCTAGCACAGATACGCAGTATTTT. Translating it yields CASRDSSSTDTQYF.

This clone was seen only once. This chain connects TRBV11-2 to TRBJ2-7; 11 nucleotides agree with TRBD1. The CDR3 totals 16 residues. V lost 3 bases to trimming and J lost 6 bases; unmatched junction nucleotides: 10. Germline lookup yields CDR1 SGHAT and CDR2 FQNNGV. The chain's CDR3 is CASSFLIPGQGGEQYF. The CDR3 bases are TGTGCCAGCAGCTTTCTTATTCCGGGACAGGGGGGCGAGCAGTACTTC.

The chain carries TRBV5-4 and TRBJ1-6; 8 positions agree with TRBD1. V shed 0 bases and J 9 bases; nucleotides not matched to a gene: 8. This CDR3 is 16 amino acids long. The germline V gene has CDR1 SGHNT and CDR2 YYREEE (reference sequence). Written as DNA, the CDR3 is TGTGCCAGCAGCTTGGGAGGCAGGGGGCTCGTTTCACCCCTCCACTTT. Amino acid sequence: CASSLGGRGLVSPLHF. The whole variable domain, filled in from reference TRBV5-4 and TRBJ1-6, reads ETGVTQSPTHLIKTRGQQVTLRCSSQSGHNTVSWYQQALGQGPQFIFQYYREEENGRGNFPPRFSGLQFPNYSSELNVNALELDDSALYLCASSLGGRGLVSPLHFGNGTRLTVT.

Concerning this clone: Other DNA sequences in this sample translate to the same CDR3. The gene calls are TRBV5-6 and TRBJ2-7, with a tentative D call TRBD2 (6 bases). Trimming shortened V by 4 bases and J by 4 bases, and 12 bases separated the two germline ends. This CDR3 has 13 residues. Germline CDR1 reads SGHDT; CDR2 reads YYEEEE. The CDR3 loop reads CASSLAGSYEQYF. The CDR3 region has the DNA TGTGCCAGCAGCCTGGCCGGGAGTTACGAGCAGTACTTC.

CDR3 nucleotide sequence: TGTGCCTGGAGTAAGGGACTCCACCAAGAGACCCAGTACTTC. The encoded protein is CAWSKGLHQETQYF. The rearrangement uses TRBV30 and TRBJ2-5; D possibly corresponds to TRBD2 (6 bases). The germline V and J ends were trimmed by 2 bases and 0 bases, with 10 bases remaining between them. Per germline, CDR1 GTSNPN and CDR2 SVGIG (reference sequence). The CDR3 runs to 14 residues.

The chain joins TRBV21-1 to TRBJ1-4; the D call TRBD1 from the table was never checked on the DNA. TRBV21-1 is tagged as a pseudogene. The CDR3 spans 18 residues. DNA of the CDR3: TGTGCCAGCAGCAAGTGTAGGGGACAGTGTGCAACTAATGAAAAACTGTTTTTT. This translates into CASSKCRGQCATNEKLFF.

This rearrangement joins TRBV14 to TRBJ1-1; possibly TRBD1 for D (5 bases). V was clipped by 2 bases and J by 11 bases, with 33 bases between them. The length of the CDR3 is 19 residues. Looked up from germline, CDR1 is SGHDN and CDR2 is FVKESK. DNA for the CDR3: TGTGCCAGCAGCCAATATAGTCCTTTCGGCAGGGCTACGCGTAATATGGCTTTCTTT. Amino acid sequence: CASSQYSPFGRATRNMAFF.